The 8 T cell receptor beta chains given below trace back to one sample, sequenced in a study of cytomegalovirus exposure and HLA in healthy donors. The PCR made use of 60 Vbeta and 13 Jbeta primers. Sequenced by immunoSEQ multiplex PCR; TCRdb stores in-frame clones only, minus some. The sample carries fewer than 150,000 clones, 80% recorded once. Specimen: PBMCs. The origin of the receptors is a man in his forties in good health and CMV-seronegative.

The chain uses TRBV2 and TRBJ2-3; 8 nucleotides line up with TRBD2. CDR3 length: 14 residues. The V segment lost 10 bases and the J segment 5 bases; nucleotides outside the gene matches: 11. Germline V lookup: CDR1 SNHLY, CDR2 FYNNEI. CDR3 in amino acids: CATDSGIGEDTQYF. CDR3 DNA sequence: TGTGCCACCGATAGCGGGATCGGTGAAGATACGCAGTATTTT.

The V gene is TRBV7-9, the J gene TRBJ2-7; 7 bases map to TRBD1. CDR1 is SEHNR, CDR2 FQNEAQ, per germline (reference sequence). The CDR3 is 12 amino acids. V lost 6 bases to trimming and J lost 6 bases; unmatched junction nucleotides: 5. The CDR3 spells CASRDRVGEQYF. CDR3 coding DNA: TGTGCCAGCAGAGACAGGGTAGGCGAGCAGTACTTC.

The chain carries TRBV7-2 and TRBJ1-1; TRBD1 matches 8 bases. V shed 5 bases and J 0 bases; nucleotides not matched to a gene: 5. Germline lookup yields CDR1 SGHTA and CDR2 FQGNSA. The CDR3 loop spans 15 amino acids. CDR3 sequence reads: CASSPQGGMNTEAFF. The CDR3 bases are TGTGCCAGCAGCCCACAGGGGGGAATGAACACTGAAGCTTTCTTT.

Notes on this clone: Other DNA sequences within the sample encode an identical CDR3. The chain carries TRBV5-1 and TRBJ2-5; TRBD2 matches 11 bases. With V trimmed by 0 bases and J by 1 base, 2 bases remained unmatched. Germline CDR1 is SGHRS and CDR2 is YFSETQ. The CDR3 contains 16 residues. CDR3 in amino acids: CASSLALAGGQETQYF. The CDR3 coding sequence is TGCGCCAGCAGCTTGGCGCTAGCGGGGGGCCAAGAGACCCAGTACTTC. The full variable domain, with the rest looked up from reference TRBV5-1 and TRBJ2-5, is KAGVTQTPRYLIKTRGQQVTLSCSPISGHRSVSWYQQTPGQGLQFLFEYFSETQRNKGNFPGRFSGRQFSNSRSEMNVSTLELGDSALYLCASSLALAGGQETQYFGPGTRLLVL.

This clone was counted once. The J gene is TRBJ2-1, the V gene TRBV5-4, with a weak D call TRBD1 (5 bases). This CDR3 has 15 residues. Germline assignment: CDR1 SGHNT and CDR2 YYREEE (reference sequence). Between the trimmed V and J ends, which lost 7 bases and 0 bases, there was a span of 14 bases. For the CDR3, the DNA is TGTGCCAGCCAGAGACAGTTTAGCTCCTACAATGAGCAGTTCTTC. Protein sequence: CASQRQFSSYNEQFF.

V usage is TRBV29-1 and J usage is TRBJ1-1, with no clear D. CDR1 is SQVTM, CDR2 ANQGSEA, per germline. There are 12 residues in the CDR3. Trimming removed 7 bases at V and 1 base at J, with 10 bases between. In DNA, the CDR3 is TGCAGCGCACACAGCCAGAACACTGAAGCTTTCTTT. Its translation is CSAHSQNTEAFF. The full variable domain, rest sourced from reference TRBV29-1 and TRBJ1-1, is SAVISQKPSRDICQRGTSLTIQCQVDSQVTMMFWYRQQPGQSLTLIATANQGSEATYESGFVIDKFPISRPNLTFSTLTVSNMSPEDSSIYLCSAHSQNTEAFFGQGTRLTVV.

The rearrangement joins TRBV5-1 to TRBJ1-1; 9 positions match TRBD1. CDR1 is SGHRS, CDR2 YFSETQ, per germline. The CDR3 totals 15 residues. V lost 2 bases, J lost 1 base, and 3 bases stayed unmatched. The CDR3 DNA reads as TGCGCCAGCAGCTTAGGGGGACAGGGGAACACTGAAGCTTTCTTT. Translated, it gives CASSLGGQGNTEAFF.

This clone was found a few times. The rearrangement uses TRBV30 and TRBJ2-1; 9 bases are shared with TRBD1. V trimming: 3 bases; J trimming: 7 bases; junction bases outside the gene matches: 4. The CDR3 loop spans 13 amino acids. Germline V lookup: CDR1 GTSNPN, CDR2 SVGIG (reference sequence). The CDR3, as DNA: TGTGCCTGGAGGGGGACAGGGCGGAATGAGCAGTTCTTC. Amino acids: CAWRGTGRNEQFF.